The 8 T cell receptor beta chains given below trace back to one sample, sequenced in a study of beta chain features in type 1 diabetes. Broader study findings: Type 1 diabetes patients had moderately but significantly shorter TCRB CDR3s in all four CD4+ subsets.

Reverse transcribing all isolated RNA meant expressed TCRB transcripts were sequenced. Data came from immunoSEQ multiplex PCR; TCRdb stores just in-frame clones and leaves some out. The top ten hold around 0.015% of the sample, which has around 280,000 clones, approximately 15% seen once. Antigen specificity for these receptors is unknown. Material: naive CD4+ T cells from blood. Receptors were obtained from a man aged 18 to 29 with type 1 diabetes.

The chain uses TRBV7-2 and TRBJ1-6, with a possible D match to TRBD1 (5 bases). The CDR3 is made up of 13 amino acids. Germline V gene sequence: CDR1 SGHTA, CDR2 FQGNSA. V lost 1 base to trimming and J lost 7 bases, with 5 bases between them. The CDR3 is CASSLEGNSPLHF. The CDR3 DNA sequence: TGTGCCAGCAGCTTAGAGGGGAATTCACCCCTCCACTTT.

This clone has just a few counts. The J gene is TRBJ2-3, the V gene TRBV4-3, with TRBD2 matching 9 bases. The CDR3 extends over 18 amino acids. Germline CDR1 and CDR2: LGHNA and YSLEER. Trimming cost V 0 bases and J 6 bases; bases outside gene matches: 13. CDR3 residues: CASSQDLLAGTSSDTQYF. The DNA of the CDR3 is TGCGCCAGCAGCCAAGATCTGCTAGCGGGGACCTCGAGCGATACGCAGTATTTT.

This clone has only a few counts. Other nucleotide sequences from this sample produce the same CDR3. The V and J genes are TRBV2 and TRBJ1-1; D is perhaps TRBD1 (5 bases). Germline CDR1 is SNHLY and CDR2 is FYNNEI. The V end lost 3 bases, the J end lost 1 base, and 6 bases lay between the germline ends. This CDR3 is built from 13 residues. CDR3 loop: CASSDRGNTEAFF. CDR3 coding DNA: TGTGCCAGCAGTGATAGGGGGAACACTGAAGCTTTCTTT.

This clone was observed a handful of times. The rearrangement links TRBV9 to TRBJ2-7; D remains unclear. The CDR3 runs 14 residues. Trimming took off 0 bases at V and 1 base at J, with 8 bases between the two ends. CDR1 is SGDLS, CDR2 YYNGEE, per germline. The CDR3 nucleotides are TGTGCCAGCAGCGTAGCTTCACAGTCCTACGAGCAGTACTTC. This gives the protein CASSVASQSYEQYF.

The CDR3 here is CAWSVTGMQTQYF. CDR3 in DNA: TGTGCCTGGAGTGTAACCGGGATGCAGACCCAGTACTTC. The chain has TRBV30 and TRBJ2-5, with a tentative D call TRBD2 (5 bases). There are 13 residues in the CDR3. Germline CDR1 GTSNPN, CDR2 SVGIG (reference sequence). Between the trimmed V and J ends, which lost 0 bases and 6 bases, there was a span of 11 bases.

The CDR3 nucleotides read TGTGCCAGCATCGCTAACAGGGGATCCGGTGAAAAACTGTTTTTT. Residues: CASIANRGSGEKLFF. The chain joins TRBV2 to TRBJ1-4; the match to TRBD1 covers 7 bases. Germline CDR1 reads SNHLY; CDR2 reads FYNNEI. CDR3 length: 15 amino acids. J lost 7 bases, V lost 7 bases, and 12 bases had no gene match.

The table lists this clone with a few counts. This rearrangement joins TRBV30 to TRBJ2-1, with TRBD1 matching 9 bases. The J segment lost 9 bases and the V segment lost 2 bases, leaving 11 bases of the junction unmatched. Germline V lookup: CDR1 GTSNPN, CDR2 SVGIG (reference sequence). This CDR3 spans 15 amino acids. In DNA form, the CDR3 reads TGTGCCTGGAGTAGGGGGACAGGGAGGATGGGTGAGCAGTTCTTC. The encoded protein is CAWSRGTGRMGEQFF.

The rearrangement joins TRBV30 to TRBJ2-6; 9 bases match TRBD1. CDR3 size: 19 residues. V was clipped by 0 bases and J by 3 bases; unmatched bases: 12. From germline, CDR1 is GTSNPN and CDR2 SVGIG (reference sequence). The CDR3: CAWSVITGTGNLGANVLTF. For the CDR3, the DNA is TGTGCCTGGAGTGTGATAACCGGGACAGGGAATCTTGGGGCCAACGTCCTGACTTTC.